The 21 T cell receptor beta chains below were found in one sample sequenced in a study of response to subunit inactivated influenza vaccine. Each CDR3 protein is one row after TCRdb ran MiXCR on the RT-PCR reads. The table lists 700,000 to 900,000 distinct CDR3 sequences, 20% to 25% of them singletons. The sequencing here drew on PBMCs from blood, taken around 5 days after vaccination. All receptors derive from a man aged 45 to 65 who received an inactivated influenza vaccine.

This clonotype appeared a few times. This chain links TRBV7-2 with TRBJ2-1; 8 bases are a match to TRBD2. This CDR3 has 16 residues. The germline V gene has CDR1 SGHTA and CDR2 FQGNSA. V shed 0 bases and J 5 bases; nucleotides not matched to a gene: 6. The CDR3 DNA reads TGTGCCAGCAGCTTAGCGTTGGCGGGAGGACACAATGAGCAGTTCTTC. Translation gives CASSLALAGGHNEQFF.

This clonotype was observed a few times. The CDR3, as DNA: TGTGCCAGCAATCGGGACAGGGGTCTGCCCCAGCATTTT. Translation: CASNRDRGLPQHF. The V gene is TRBV2, the J gene TRBJ1-5, with TRBD1 matching 10 bases. There are 13 residues in the CDR3. Germline V gene data show CDR1 as SNHLY and CDR2 as FYNNEI. J was trimmed by 9 bases and V by 7 bases; bases with no gene match: 6.

V and J are TRBV7-2 and TRBJ1-3; D might be TRBD1 (5 bases). The CDR3 extends over 15 amino acids. The V gene lost 1 base and the J gene lost 4 bases, with 11 bases spanning the gap. Germline values: CDR1 SGHTA, CDR2 FQGNSA. The CDR3: CASSLVPGIGNTIYF. DNA of the CDR3: TGTGCCAGCAGCTTAGTGCCAGGGATCGGAAACACCATATATTTT.

This clonotype has just a few counts. The chain uses TRBV6-1 and TRBJ1-6; a weak D match, TRBD1 (6 bases). From germline, CDR1 is MNHNS and CDR2 SASEGT. With 0 bases removed from V and 9 bases from J, the gap between germline ends came to 12 bases. This CDR3 has 15 residues. In DNA form, the CDR3 reads TGTGCCAGCAGTGAAGCGCGGGGGGCGCGTTCACCCCTCCACTTT. It specifies CASSEARGARSPLHF.

V gene TRBV28 combines with J gene TRBJ2-5; 7 bases fit TRBD2. Trimming took 4 bases from V and 5 from J; bases not matched to a gene: 7. CDR3 size: 14 residues. Germline V gene lookup returns CDR1 MDHEN and CDR2 SYDVKM. The CDR3 sequence is CASSSLRGGETQYF. The CDR3 bases are TGTGCCAGCAGTTCCCTGCGGGGAGGGGAGACCCAGTACTTC.

This chain links TRBV15 with TRBJ2-5; no definite D call. The CDR3 is made up of 13 amino acids. Germline CDR1 reads LNHNV; CDR2 reads YYDKDF (reference sequence). Trimming took off 1 base at V and 7 bases at J, with 10 bases between the two ends. The CDR3 reads CATSRVPLGTQYF. The CDR3 DNA sequence: TGTGCCACCAGCAGAGTACCTCTCGGGACCCAGTACTTC.

The DNA for the CDR3 is TGCAGCGTATCAGGCAGGGGAGGGTCCTACGAGCAGTACTTC. The encoded protein is CSVSGRGGSYEQYF. The chain has TRBV29-1 and TRBJ2-7; D may be TRBD2 (7 bases). The CDR3 sequence is 14 residues long. The V gene lost 6 bases and the J gene lost 1 base, with 16 bases spanning the gap. CDR1 is SQVTM and CDR2 is ANQGSEA in the germline V gene.

V usage is TRBV19 and J usage is TRBJ2-6; D uncertain. V gave up 3 bases and J gave up 2 bases, with 11 bases separating them. The CDR3 runs 16 residues. Germline values: CDR1 LNHDA, CDR2 SQIVND (reference sequence). The CDR3 DNA reads as TGTGCCAGTAGTATGGGCAGGTCACCTGGGGCCAACGTCCTGACTTTC. Encoded protein: CASSMGRSPGANVLTF.

The chain joins TRBV20-1 to TRBJ2-1; D unclear. V was shortened by 6 bases and J by 0 bases, with 15 bases between the two germline ends. The CDR3 runs to 15 residues. Per the germline V gene, CDR1 is DFQATT and CDR2 is SNEGSKA (reference sequence). The CDR3 region has the DNA TGCAGTGCCTTTGACGTATCCAGCTCCTACAATGAGCAGTTCTTC. Translation: CSAFDVSSSYNEQFF.

This clonotype has more than one count but fewer than ten. V is TRBV29-1 and J is TRBJ2-1; D may be TRBD2 (5 bases). Trimming pared 6 bases from V and 1 base from J, leaving 13 bases between. CDR1 is SQVTM, CDR2 ANQGSEA, per germline. The CDR3 spans 14 residues. The chain's CDR3 is CSVPPGISYNEQFF. CDR3 in DNA: TGCAGCGTCCCCCCGGGGATTTCCTACAATGAGCAGTTCTTC.

This clonotype came up a few times. The chain has TRBV11-2 and TRBJ2-1; the match to TRBD2 covers 11 bases. The V gene's germline CDR1 is SGHAT and CDR2 FQNNGV. This CDR3 has 18 amino acids. V trimming: 1 base; J trimming: 7 bases; junction bases outside the gene matches: 12. The CDR3 spells CASSLGPITSGRRNEQFF. The DNA of the CDR3 is TGTGCCAGCAGCTTAGGTCCCATTACTAGCGGGAGAAGGAATGAGCAGTTCTTC.

This clonotype was observed a few times. The rearrangement links TRBV7-2 to TRBJ1-4, with 8 bases fitting TRBD1. The length of the CDR3 is 16 residues. After removal of 1 base from V and 7 bases from J, the junction contained 8 bases not matched to a gene. Per germline, CDR1 SGHTA and CDR2 FQGNSA. This chain's CDR3 is CASSLGPTGEGEKLFF. The CDR3 region has the DNA TGTGCCAGCAGCTTAGGACCGACAGGGGAGGGTGAAAAACTGTTTTTT.

The table lists this clonotype with a few counts. The rearrangement joins TRBV20-1 to TRBJ2-7; D gene ambiguous. Germline V lookup: CDR1 DFQATT, CDR2 SNEGSKA (reference sequence). CDR3 length equals 15 residues. V lost 0 bases, J lost 1 base, and 13 bases lay in between. The CDR3 region has the DNA TGCAGTGCTAGAGATAGTAAACAGTTGTCCTACGAGCAGTACTTC. The encoded protein is CSARDSKQLSYEQYF.

The chain employs TRBV12-3 or TRBV12-4 and TRBJ2-1, with TRBD2 identical over 13 bases. Trimming cost V 5 bases and J 10 bases; bases outside gene matches: 8. The CDR3 is made up of 15 amino acids. CDR3 residues: CASSTGTSGTREQFF. CDR3 coding DNA: TGTGCCAGCAGTACCGGGACTAGCGGGACCCGGGAGCAGTTCTTC.

This clonotype occurred a few times. V usage is TRBV6-1 and J usage is TRBJ1-5; D perhaps matches TRBD1 (6 bases). The germline CDR1 and CDR2 sequences are MNHNS and SASEGT. This CDR3 spans 14 amino acids. V shed 7 bases and J shed 0 bases, with 10 bases lying between them. CDR3: CASMGADSNQPQHF. The CDR3 DNA reads TGTGCCAGCATGGGGGCAGATAGCAATCAGCCCCAGCATTTT.

This clonotype has only a few counts. J is TRBJ1-2 and V is TRBV10-3, with D hard to call. Germline loops: CDR1 ENHRY, CDR2 SYGVKD. The CDR3 covers 11 residues. V dropped 3 bases and J dropped 7 bases, with 6 bases sitting between them. CDR3 DNA: TGTGCCATCAGTGACGGTTCTGGCTACACCTTC. Translation gives CAISDGSGYTF.

V and J are TRBV5-1 and TRBJ2-1; D perhaps matches TRBD1 (7 bases). Germline CDR1 is SGHRS and CDR2 is YFSETQ. The CDR3 has 16 amino acids. Between the trimmed V and J ends, which lost 0 bases and 7 bases, there was a span of 17 bases. The CDR3 DNA is TGCGCCAGCAGCTTGGGTGGAGGGGGCTTGAAGAATGAGCAGTTCTTC. It translates to CASSLGGGGLKNEQFF.

The genes are TRBV5-1 and TRBJ2-7; D remains ambiguous. Germline CDR1 and CDR2: SGHRS and YFSETQ. The CDR3 covers 15 residues. The V and J ends lost 0 bases and 0 bases respectively, with 10 bases between them. CDR3 amino acids: CASSLVADLSYEQYF. CDR3 nucleotides: TGCGCCAGCAGCTTGGTTGCGGACCTCTCCTACGAGCAGTACTTC.

The rearrangement uses TRBV6-5 and TRBJ2-2; D unresolved. The CDR3 consists of 14 residues. Trimming shortened V by 1 base and J by 7 bases, and 10 bases separated the two germline ends. CDR1 and CDR2 from the germline V gene are MNHEY and SVGAGI. The CDR3 protein is CASSYWQAIGELFF. CDR3 DNA: TGTGCCAGCAGTTACTGGCAGGCGATCGGGGAGCTGTTTTTT.

This clonotype has only a few counts. The chain carries TRBV7-9 and TRBJ2-5; 7 bases are shared with TRBD1. Germline V gives CDR1 SEHNR, CDR2 FQNEAQ (reference sequence). CDR3 size: 15 residues. After removal of 5 bases from V and 4 bases from J, the junction contained 10 bases not matched to a gene. The chain's CDR3 is CASSPTTTGAETQYF. CDR3 nucleotide sequence: TGTGCCAGCAGCCCTACAACTACAGGGGCAGAGACCCAGTACTTC.

The V gene is TRBV11-2, the J gene TRBJ2-1; TRBD2 agrees at 14 bases. The CDR3 spans 18 residues. CDR1 is SGHAT and CDR2 is FQNNGV in the germline V gene. J gave up 3 bases and V 5 bases, and 9 bases lay outside the gene matches. The CDR3 region is CASSPGGLAGASYNEQFF. The CDR3 region has the DNA TGTGCCAGCAGCCCCGGGGGACTAGCGGGGGCTAGCTACAATGAGCAGTTCTTC.